These 21 T cell receptor beta chains were sequenced from one sample in a study of T cells in Graves' hyperthyroidism and ophthalmopathy. The TCR beta CDR3 regions underwent amplification using RNA transcripts as the source. The HTBI primer set was used in a first-round RT-PCR of the TCR CDR3. TCRdb fed the multiplex PCR reads into MiXCR, producing one record per CDR3 protein. The sample lists some 420,000 distinct CDR3 sequences; roughly an eighth were seen once. The specimen was blood. These receptors originate from a woman aged 18-30 years with Graves' hyperthyroidism.

This clonotype has ten or more counts. The CDR3 DNA reads TGTGCCAGCAGCTTGCGGGAGCACTCCTACAATGAGCAGTTCTTC. Protein: CASSLREHSYNEQFF. This chain uses TRBV27 with TRBJ2-1, with TRBD2 identical over 7 bases. This CDR3 has 15 amino acids. J was trimmed by 0 bases and V by 6 bases; bases with no gene match: 5. Germline CDR1 MNHEY, CDR2 SMNVEV (reference sequence).

This clonotype appeared many times. The chain couples TRBV7-9 to TRBJ2-1, with 8 positions matching TRBD2. Germline V gene sequence: CDR1 SEHNR, CDR2 FQNEAQ (reference sequence). V shed 2 bases and J 1 base; nucleotides not matched to a gene: 16. This CDR3 is built from 20 residues. Written as DNA, the CDR3 is TGTGCCAGCAGCTTAACAGTAGGGGGGACTAGGACGAATTCCTACAATGAGCAGTTCTTC. It is translated as CASSLTVGGTRTNSYNEQFF.

This clonotype was observed many times. This rearrangement joins TRBV2 to TRBJ2-5; 8 bases align to TRBD2. Looked up from germline, CDR1 is SNHLY and CDR2 is FYNNEI. The V segment lost 1 base and the J segment 5 bases; nucleotides outside the gene matches: 9. This CDR3 is 16 amino acids long. The CDR3 DNA reads as TGTGCCAGCAGTGAAGTCCCAGCGGGAGTTCTCGAGACCCAGTACTTC. The encoded protein is CASSEVPAGVLETQYF.

This clonotype was counted a few times. CDR3 nucleotides: TGTGCCAGCAGTTTTACTAGCGGCCCTGGGGAGCTGTTTTTT. Translated, it gives CASSFTSGPGELFF. The chain recombines TRBV28 with TRBJ2-2; 8 positions agree with TRBD2. The germline gives CDR1 MDHEN, CDR2 SYDVKM. The CDR3 contains 14 residues. Losses at the gene ends were 3 bases for V and 8 bases for J; bases not matched to a gene: 5.

This clonotype was recorded at least ten times. CDR3 nucleotide sequence: TGTGCCAGCAGCTTAGGCGGGCACCCAGGGACTGAAGCTTTCTTT. Translating it yields CASSLGGHPGTEAFF. This sequence joins TRBV7-2 and TRBJ1-1, with D perhaps matching TRBD1 (5 bases). V dropped 1 base and J dropped 5 bases, with 14 bases sitting between them. The CDR3 sequence is 15 residues long. Germline V gives CDR1 SGHTA, CDR2 FQGNSA.

The chain joins TRBV5-5 to TRBJ2-4; 9 positions agree with TRBD1. V trimming: 4 bases; J trimming: 2 bases; junction bases outside the gene matches: 16. Germline loops: CDR1 SGHKS, CDR2 YYEKEE (reference sequence). This CDR3 comprises 19 residues. The chain's CDR3 is CASSTRQGEAQGPKNIQYF. DNA of the CDR3: TGTGCCAGCAGCACGCGACAGGGGGAAGCGCAGGGGCCCAAAAACATTCAGTACTTC.

J is TRBJ2-2 and V is TRBV11-2; 11 nucleotides align to TRBD2. The junction had 4 bases not matched to a gene; V was cut back by 0 bases and J by 4 bases. Germline V gene data show CDR1 as SGHAT and CDR2 as FQNNGV. This CDR3 is built from 17 residues. The CDR3 region is CASSLELTSGSTGELFF. The CDR3 DNA reads TGTGCCAGCAGCTTAGAACTCACTAGCGGGAGCACCGGGGAGCTGTTTTTT.

This chain uses TRBV25-1 with TRBJ1-2; D remains ambiguous. Trimming took 2 bases from V and 4 from J, leaving 11 bases between them. This CDR3 is 14 amino acids long. Germline CDR1 is MGHDK and CDR2 is SYGVNS. CDR3 in DNA: TGTGCCAGCAGTGAAGTGGGCCAAGTCTATGGCTACACCTTC. Translation gives CASSEVGQVYGYTF.

J is TRBJ2-7 and V is TRBV4-1, with D hard to call. This CDR3 contains 15 residues. Trimming removed 0 bases at V and 5 bases at J, with 14 bases between. Per the germline V gene, CDR1 is MGHRA and CDR2 is YSYEKL. The CDR3 sequence is CASSQDLRLFDEQYF. The CDR3 DNA reads TGCGCCAGCAGCCAAGATTTACGACTCTTCGACGAGCAGTACTTC.

The sample holds many counts of this clonotype. The chain couples TRBV28 to TRBJ2-3, with D perhaps TRBD2 (6 bases). Germline lookup yields CDR1 MDHEN and CDR2 SYDVKM. V gave up 2 bases and J gave up 2 bases, with 11 bases separating them. This CDR3 contains 15 residues. The CDR3 coding sequence is TGTGCCAGCAGTTTAATAGCGGTTACCACAGATACGCAGTATTTT. Amino acid sequence: CASSLIAVTTDTQYF.

This clonotype appeared many times. The chain couples TRBV29-1 to TRBJ2-3, with D possibly called TRBD1 or TRBD2 (5 bases each). V dropped 3 bases and J dropped 7 bases, with 14 bases sitting between them. The CDR3 is 13 amino acids. Germline CDR1 SQVTM, CDR2 ANQGSEA. CDR3 DNA: TGCAGCGTTGATGCCGGTGGGGGAAATACGCAGTATTTT. Amino acids: CSVDAGGGNTQYF.

The chain links TRBV20-1 to TRBJ2-7; the D gene is possibly TRBD1 (6 bases). Germline V gene sequence: CDR1 DFQATT, CDR2 SNEGSKA (reference sequence). V lost 3 bases to trimming and J lost 5 bases, with 14 bases between them. This CDR3 is 13 amino acids long. Here the CDR3 reads CSASLGASNEQYF. In nucleotides, the CDR3 is TGCAGTGCTAGTCTGGGGGCGTCGAACGAGCAGTACTTC.

This clonotype was picked up many times. V gene TRBV29-1 combines with J gene TRBJ2-1; D gene uncertain. V was shortened by 6 bases and J by 4 bases, with 13 bases between the two germline ends. Germline V gene lookup returns CDR1 SQVTM and CDR2 ANQGSEA. The CDR3 totals 13 residues. CDR3 sequence: CSVLGQEYNEQFF. In DNA, the CDR3 is TGCAGCGTACTCGGGCAGGAATACAATGAGCAGTTCTTC.

The chain has TRBV29-1 and TRBJ1-1; tentatively, D is TRBD1 (5 bases). The CDR3 is 17 residues long. Trimming left V 0 bases short and J 1 base short, with 18 bases between. CDR1 is SQVTM and CDR2 is ANQGSEA in the germline V gene. CDR3: CSVEDHPGLSPNTEAFF. The CDR3, as DNA: TGCAGCGTTGAAGACCACCCGGGGCTGTCGCCGAACACTGAAGCTTTCTTT.

This clonotype was seen at least ten times. This CDR3 reads CASSYRGSVRNEQFF. CDR3 DNA sequence: TGTGCCAGCAGTTACAGGGGATCGGTGAGGAATGAGCAGTTCTTC. The chain combines TRBV27 with TRBJ2-1; 7 nucleotides match TRBD1. Germline V gene data show CDR1 as MNHEY and CDR2 as SMNVEV (reference sequence). The CDR3 consists of 15 residues. Trimming at V came to 4 bases and at J to 7 bases, leaving 10 bases not matched to a gene.

In this sample, this clonotype turned up many times. The gene calls are TRBV30 and TRBJ2-1; 15 bases fit TRBD2. V was pared by 0 bases and J by 9 bases, with 6 bases of the junction left unmatched. The CDR3 has 16 amino acids. From germline, CDR1 is GTSNPN and CDR2 SVGIG (reference sequence). CDR3 coding DNA: TGTGCCTGGAGTGTGTGGACTAGCGGGAGGGGGGTTGAGCAGTTCTTC. It is translated as CAWSVWTSGRGVEQFF.

This clonotype was counted at least ten times. This chain uses TRBV30 with TRBJ2-2; 8 bases fit TRBD1. V gave up 3 bases and J gave up 4 bases; unmatched junction bases: 7. The CDR3 consists of 15 residues. Germline V gene lookup returns CDR1 GTSNPN and CDR2 SVGIG (reference sequence). The CDR3 sequence: CAWSPGTGLTGELFF. DNA for the CDR3: TGTGCCTGGAGCCCCGGGACAGGTCTCACCGGGGAGCTGTTTTTT.

This clonotype was detected only a few times. The chain joins TRBV19 to TRBJ2-7; tentative D call: TRBD2 (5 bases). The CDR3 covers 14 residues. Per the germline V gene, CDR1 is LNHDA and CDR2 is SQIVND (reference sequence). V lost 1 base and J 3 bases, leaving 10 bases between the germline ends. The DNA for the CDR3 is TGTGCCAGTAGTATAGTCCGGGGTGTCTACGAGCAGTACTTC. Translation gives CASSIVRGVYEQYF.

This clonotype was observed many times. The gene calls are TRBV6-2 or TRBV6-3 and TRBJ2-5, with D unresolved. Trimming took off 6 bases at V and 5 bases at J, with 10 bases between the two ends. This CDR3 spans 12 amino acids. Looked up from germline, CDR1 is MNHEY and CDR2 is SVGEGT. DNA of the CDR3: TGTGCCAGCAGCAGACACGCGGAGACCCAGTACTTC. Residues: CASSRHAETQYF.

This clonotype has at least ten counts. The V call is TRBV12-3 or TRBV12-4, the J call TRBJ2-3; 7 bases match TRBD2. This CDR3 contains 17 residues. Unmatched junction bases numbered 12, after V lost 6 bases and J lost 0 bases. The CDR3 region is CASSKYRAGASTDTQYF. The CDR3, as DNA: TGTGCCAGCAGCAAATACCGGGCGGGAGCTAGCACAGATACGCAGTATTTT.

Ten or more counts support this clonotype. The gene calls are TRBV24-1 and TRBJ2-3, with 9 bases matching TRBD1. This CDR3 comprises 15 residues. Unmatched junction bases numbered 5, after V lost 6 bases and J lost 2 bases. Germline loops: CDR1 KGHDR, CDR2 SFDVKD. This chain's CDR3 is CATSRRTGVTDTQYF. The CDR3 coding sequence is TGTGCCACCAGTCGGAGGACAGGGGTCACAGATACGCAGTATTTT.